Following are 23 T cell receptor beta chains from one sample sequenced in a study of control samples from healthy donors and cancer patients. The repertoire was sequenced with immunoSEQ multiplex PCR; TCRdb's copy has only in-frame clones and lacks some. The table records under 65,000 clones, 90% of them present only once. Sequencing was done on a sample of PBMCs. These receptors were obtained from a woman between 50 and 59 years old with colorectal cancer.

This clone showed up just a few times. This sequence joins TRBV2 and TRBJ2-1; D is ambiguous. The V and J ends lost 3 bases and 6 bases respectively, with 12 bases between them. The CDR3 sequence is 14 residues long. Germline V lookup: CDR1 SNHLY, CDR2 FYNNEI. The chain's CDR3 is CASSEVPVANEQFF. The CDR3 DNA is TGTGCCAGCAGTGAGGTCCCTGTCGCCAATGAGCAGTTCTTC.

The chain carries TRBV6-6 and TRBJ1-1, with a weak D call TRBD1 (6 bases). CDR3 length: 14 amino acids. The germline V and J ends were trimmed by 5 bases and 2 bases, with 12 bases remaining between them. The germline gives CDR1 MNHNY, CDR2 SVGAGI (reference sequence). The CDR3: CASSRRGLNTEAFF. The DNA for the CDR3 is TGTGCCAGCAGTCGCAGGGGCCTCAACACTGAAGCTTTCTTT.

The V call is TRBV2, the J call TRBJ2-7, with 7 bases lining up with TRBD1. Germline loops: CDR1 SNHLY, CDR2 FYNNEI. This CDR3 contains 14 residues. Trimming took 1 base from V and 3 from J; bases not matched to a gene: 3. The DNA of the CDR3 is TGTGCCAGCAGTGAAGGACAGGGATACTACGAGCAGTACTTC. It specifies CASSEGQGYYEQYF.

The chain carries TRBV6-5 and TRBJ2-7; 7 nucleotides line up with TRBD1. J was trimmed by 3 bases and V by 3 bases; bases with no gene match: 11. The CDR3 has 16 amino acids. Germline CDR1 is MNHEY and CDR2 is SVGAGI. This CDR3 is CASSYSTGERFYEQYF. The DNA for the CDR3 is TGTGCCAGCAGTTATTCTACAGGGGAGCGATTCTACGAGCAGTACTTC.

The J gene is TRBJ2-5, the V gene TRBV5-1, with unresolved D. Trimming shortened V by 1 base and J by 5 bases, and 9 bases separated the two germline ends. Germline values: CDR1 SGHRS, CDR2 YFSETQ. The CDR3 is made up of 13 amino acids. CDR3 nucleotides: TGCGCCAGCAGCTTGACCCCAAGGGAGACCCAGTACTTC. Translated: CASSLTPRETQYF.

The chain couples TRBV5-1 to TRBJ1-2; TRBD1 matches 9 bases. This CDR3 spans 16 amino acids. The J segment lost 0 bases and the V segment lost 4 bases, leaving 7 bases of the junction unmatched. The germline V gene has CDR1 SGHRS and CDR2 YFSETQ. CDR3 sequence (DNA): TGCGCCAGCAGCAAGGGACAGGGACGATCTAACTATGGCTACACCTTC. It is translated as CASSKGQGRSNYGYTF. The full variable domain, in which reference TRBV5-1 and TRBJ1-2 provide the parts outside the CDR3, is KAGVTQTPRYLIKTRGQQVTLSCSPISGHRSVSWYQQTPGQGLQFLFEYFSETQRNKGNFPGRFSGRQFSNSRSEMNVSTLELGDSALYLCASSKGQGRSNYGYTFGSGTRLTVV.

The genes are TRBV2 and TRBJ1-5; TRBD1 matches 8 bases. Germline trimming cut 1 base from V and 2 bases from J; bases unmatched to any gene: 4. The CDR3 is 16 amino acids. The germline V gene encodes CDR1 SNHLY and CDR2 FYNNEI. CDR3 DNA sequence: TGTGCCAGCAGTGAAGGTGCGACAGGGGGCAATCAGCCCCAGCATTTT. It is translated as CASSEGATGGNQPQHF. Full variable domain (missing parts from reference TRBV2 and TRBJ1-5): EPEVTQTPSHQVTQMGQEVILRCVPISNHLYFYWYRQILGQKVEFLVSFYNNEISEKSEIFDDQFSVERPDGSNFTLKIRSTKLEDSAMYFCASSEGATGGNQPQHFGDGTRLSIL.

The rearrangement links TRBV7-8 to TRBJ1-6; 9 bases align to TRBD1. The CDR3 is 15 residues long. In germline, CDR1 is SGHVS, CDR2 FQNEAQ. V dropped 6 bases and J dropped 5; count of bases not matched to a gene: 5. The CDR3 region is CASRGGDRDNSPLHF. In nucleotides, the CDR3 is TGTGCCAGCAGGGGGGGGGACAGGGATAATTCACCCCTCCACTTT.

The chain joins TRBV27 to TRBJ2-3; D not resolved. V lost 2 bases and J 6 bases, leaving 12 bases between the germline ends. The CDR3 extends over 14 amino acids. The germline CDR1 and CDR2 sequences are MNHEY and SMNVEV (reference sequence). CDR3 coding DNA: TGTGCCAGCAGTTTAACCTTAGGGTGGGATACGCAGTATTTT. This sequence encodes CASSLTLGWDTQYF.

V and J are TRBV5-1 and TRBJ1-3, with 7 bases identical to TRBD1. The CDR3 loop spans 15 amino acids. The germline CDR1 and CDR2 sequences are SGHRS and YFSETQ. The ends lost 1 base at V and 4 bases at J; junction bases unmatched: 5. CDR3 in DNA: TGCGCCAGCAGCTTGACAACAGGGGCAGGAAACACCATATATTTT. Translation gives CASSLTTGAGNTIYF.

The chain couples TRBV10-3 to TRBJ1-2, with 9 bases lining up with TRBD1. Germline CDR1 and CDR2: ENHRY and SYGVKD. The CDR3 sequence is 14 residues long. Unmatched junction bases numbered 10, after V lost 11 bases and J lost 3 bases. The CDR3 is CASGGGDRDYGYTF. Written as DNA, the CDR3 is TGTGCCTCGGGGGGCGGGGACAGGGACTATGGCTACACCTTC.

The chain employs TRBV15 and TRBJ1-5, with a possible D match to TRBD1 (6 bases). CDR1 and CDR2 from the germline V gene are LNHNV and YYDKDF (reference sequence). The CDR3 consists of 15 residues. Deletions cut 0 bases from V and 7 bases from J, with 13 bases between. The CDR3 loop reads CATSRDRGGWQPQHF. The CDR3 coding sequence is TGTGCCACCAGCAGAGATCGGGGGGGCTGGCAGCCCCAGCATTTT.

The chain employs TRBV24-1 and TRBJ1-4; TRBD1 agrees at 10 bases. This CDR3 is 14 amino acids long. The germline V gene encodes CDR1 KGHDR and CDR2 SFDVKD. The trim removed 4 bases at V and 8 bases at J, leaving 3 bases unmatched. Here the CDR3 DNA reads TGTGCCACCAGTGACGGACAGGGGGAGGAAAAACTGTTTTTT. Translation gives CATSDGQGEEKLFF.

V usage is TRBV7-6 and J usage is TRBJ2-7, with TRBD1 identical over 7 bases. The germline V gene has CDR1 SGHVS and CDR2 FNYEAQ. CDR3 size: 15 residues. After removal of 5 bases from V and 0 bases from J, the junction contained 7 bases not matched to a gene. The CDR3 protein is CASSPLGTASYEQYF. The CDR3 DNA sequence: TGTGCCAGCAGCCCGCTCGGGACAGCCTCCTACGAGCAGTACTTC.

This clone was counted only a few times. J is TRBJ1-3 and V is TRBV25-1; no reliable D call. Deletions cut 8 bases from V and 0 bases from J, with 11 bases between. CDR3 length equals 14 residues. Germline assignment: CDR1 MGHDK and CDR2 SYGVNS. The CDR3 is CASLGPHSGNTIYF. DNA of the CDR3: TGTGCCAGCCTAGGACCGCACTCTGGAAACACCATATATTTT.

V is TRBV3-1 (or the pseudogene TRBV3-2) and J is TRBJ2-5; a possible D gene is TRBD2 (6 bases). Trimming pared 3 bases from V and 1 base from J, leaving 12 bases between. The CDR3 covers 15 residues. Germline V gives CDR1 LGHDT, CDR2 YNNKEL (reference sequence). CDR3 loop: CASSQERASQETQYF. CDR3 in DNA: TGTGCCAGCAGCCAGGAGCGGGCATCCCAAGAGACCCAGTACTTC.

The chain couples TRBV7-9 to TRBJ1-2; 7 positions match TRBD1. Germline V lookup: CDR1 SEHNR, CDR2 FQNEAQ (reference sequence). The CDR3 has 16 amino acids. V trimming: 5 bases; J trimming: 2 bases; junction bases outside the gene matches: 11. This CDR3 is CASSHSRDRDNYGYTF. In DNA form, the CDR3 reads TGTGCCAGCAGCCATTCGAGGGACAGAGACAACTATGGCTACACCTTC.

Here the CDR3 reads CASSLSLNTEAFF. The DNA for the CDR3 is TGTGCCAGCAGCCTAAGTCTGAACACTGAAGCTTTCTTT. The rearrangement uses TRBV7-7 and TRBJ1-1; D call uncertain. CDR3 size: 13 residues. CDR1 and CDR2 from the germline V gene are SSHAT and FNYEAQ (reference sequence). Trimming removed 5 bases from V and 0 bases from J, with 7 bases in between.

The chain employs TRBV30 and TRBJ1-2, with 8 bases aligning to TRBD1. V shed 3 bases and J 1 base; nucleotides not matched to a gene: 1. Germline CDR1 GTSNPN, CDR2 SVGIG (reference sequence). CDR3 length equals 13 residues. CDR3: CAWSGQGNYGYTF. The DNA for the CDR3 is TGTGCCTGGAGCGGACAGGGTAACTATGGCTACACCTTC.

The genes are TRBV5-1 and TRBJ1-6; D call uncertain. The CDR3 is 13 amino acids. Germline CDR1 reads SGHRS; CDR2 reads YFSETQ. Trimming removed 3 bases at V and 6 bases at J, with 7 bases between. CDR3 sequence: CASSSGPNSPLHF. The CDR3, as DNA: TGCGCCAGCAGCTCTGGCCCTAATTCACCCCTCCACTTT. Drawing the rest from reference TRBV5-1 and TRBJ1-6, the complete variable domain is KAGVTQTPRYLIKTRGQQVTLSCSPISGHRSVSWYQQTPGQGLQFLFEYFSETQRNKGNFPGRFSGRQFSNSRSEMNVSTLELGDSALYLCASSSGPNSPLHFGNGTRLTVT.

J is TRBJ2-3 and V is TRBV4-1; 10 nucleotides line up with TRBD2. The trim removed 1 base at V and 2 bases at J, leaving 3 bases unmatched. Germline V gene sequence: CDR1 MGHRA, CDR2 YSYEKL. This CDR3 comprises 16 residues. CDR3 region: CASSQGSGRNTDTQYF. The CDR3 region has the DNA TGCGCCAGCAGCCAAGGTAGCGGGAGGAACACAGATACGCAGTATTTT.

CDR3 region: CASSRLDTDTQYF. The CDR3 coding sequence is TGTGCCAGTAGTAGATTGGACACAGATACGCAGTATTTT. The gene calls are TRBV19 and TRBJ2-3; D not certain. There are 13 residues in the CDR3. Germline CDR1 and CDR2: LNHDA and SQIVND (reference sequence). The germline V and J ends were trimmed by 4 bases and 2 bases, with 7 bases remaining between them.

V usage is TRBV7-3 and J usage is TRBJ2-2, with 8 bases that match TRBD2. From germline, CDR1 is SGHTA and CDR2 FQGTGA. The ends lost 3 bases at V and 5 bases at J; junction bases unmatched: 2. The CDR3 consists of 14 residues. CDR3 sequence reads: CASSFTSGTGELFF. The DNA for the CDR3 is TGTGCCAGCAGCTTTACTAGCGGAACCGGGGAGCTGTTTTTT.